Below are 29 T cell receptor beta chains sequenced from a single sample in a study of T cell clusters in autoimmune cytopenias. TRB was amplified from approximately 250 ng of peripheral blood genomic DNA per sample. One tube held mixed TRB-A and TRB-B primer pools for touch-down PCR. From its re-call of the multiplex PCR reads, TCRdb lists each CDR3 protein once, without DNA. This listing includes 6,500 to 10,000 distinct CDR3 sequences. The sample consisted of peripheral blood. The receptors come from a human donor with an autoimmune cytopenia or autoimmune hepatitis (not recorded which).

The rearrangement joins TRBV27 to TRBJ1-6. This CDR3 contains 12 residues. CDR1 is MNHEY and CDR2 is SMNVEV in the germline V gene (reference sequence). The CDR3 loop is CASRAYNSPLHF.

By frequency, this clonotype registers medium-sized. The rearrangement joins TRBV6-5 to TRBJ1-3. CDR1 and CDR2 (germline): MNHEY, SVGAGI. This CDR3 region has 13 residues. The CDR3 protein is CATGTGTGNTIYF.

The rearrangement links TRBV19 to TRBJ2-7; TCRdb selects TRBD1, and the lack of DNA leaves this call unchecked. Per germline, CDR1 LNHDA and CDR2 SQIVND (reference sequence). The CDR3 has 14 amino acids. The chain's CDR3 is CASSDGQMSYEQYF. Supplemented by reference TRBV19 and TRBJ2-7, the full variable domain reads DGGITQSPKYLFRKEGQNVTLSCEQNLNHDAMYWYRQDPGQGLRLIYYSQIVNDFQKGDIAEGYSVSREKKESFPLTVTSAQKNPTAFYLCASSDGQMSYEQYFGPGTRLTVT.

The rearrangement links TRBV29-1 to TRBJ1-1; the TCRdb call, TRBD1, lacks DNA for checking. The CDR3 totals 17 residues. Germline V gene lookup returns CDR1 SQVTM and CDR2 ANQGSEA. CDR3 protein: CSVAGQGAYRVNTEAFF.

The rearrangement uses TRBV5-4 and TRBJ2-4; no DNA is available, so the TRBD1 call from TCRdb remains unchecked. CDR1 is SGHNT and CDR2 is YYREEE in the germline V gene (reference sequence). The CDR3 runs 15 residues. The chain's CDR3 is CASSLEGTGKNIQYF.

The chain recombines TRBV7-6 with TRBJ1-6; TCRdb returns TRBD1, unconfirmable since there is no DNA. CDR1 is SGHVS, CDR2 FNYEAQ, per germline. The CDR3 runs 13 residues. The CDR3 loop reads CASEGQGISPLHF.

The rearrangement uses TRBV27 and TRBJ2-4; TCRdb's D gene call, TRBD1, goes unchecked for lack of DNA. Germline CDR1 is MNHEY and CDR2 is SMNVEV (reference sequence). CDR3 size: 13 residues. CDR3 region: CASSSHPRDIQYF.

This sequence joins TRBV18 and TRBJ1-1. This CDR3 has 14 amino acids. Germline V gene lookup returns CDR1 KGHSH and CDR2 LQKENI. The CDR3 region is CASSQDVRMLEAFF.

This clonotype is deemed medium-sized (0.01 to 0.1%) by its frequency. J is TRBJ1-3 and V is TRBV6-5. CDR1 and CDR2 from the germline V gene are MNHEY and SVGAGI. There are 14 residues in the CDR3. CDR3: CASSRRQLGNTIYF.

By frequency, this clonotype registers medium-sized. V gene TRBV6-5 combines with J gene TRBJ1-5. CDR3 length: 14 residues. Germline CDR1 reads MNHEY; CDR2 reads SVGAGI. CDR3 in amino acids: CASKEINGNQPQHF.

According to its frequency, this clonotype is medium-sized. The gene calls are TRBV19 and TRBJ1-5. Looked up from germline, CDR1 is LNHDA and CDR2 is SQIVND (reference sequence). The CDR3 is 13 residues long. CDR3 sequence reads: CAISDVSNQPQHF. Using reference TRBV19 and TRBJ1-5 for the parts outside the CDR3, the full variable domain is DGGITQSPKYLFRKEGQNVTLSCEQNLNHDAMYWYRQDPGQGLRLIYYSQIVNDFQKGDIAEGYSVSREKKESFPLTVTSAQKNPTAFYLCAISDVSNQPQHFGDGTRLSIL.

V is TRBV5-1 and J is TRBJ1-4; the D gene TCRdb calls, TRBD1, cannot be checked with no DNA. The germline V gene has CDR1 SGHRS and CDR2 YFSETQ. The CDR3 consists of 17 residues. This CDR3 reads CASSLEPGGRANEKLFF.

The CDR3: CASSLFYGNTIYF. This chain joins TRBV27 and TRBJ1-3. Germline lookup yields CDR1 MNHEY and CDR2 SMNVEV (reference sequence). The CDR3 sequence is 13 residues long.

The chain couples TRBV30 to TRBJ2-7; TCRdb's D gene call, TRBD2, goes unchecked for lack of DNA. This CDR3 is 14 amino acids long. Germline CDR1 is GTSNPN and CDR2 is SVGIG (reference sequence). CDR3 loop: CAWELAGGSYEQYF.

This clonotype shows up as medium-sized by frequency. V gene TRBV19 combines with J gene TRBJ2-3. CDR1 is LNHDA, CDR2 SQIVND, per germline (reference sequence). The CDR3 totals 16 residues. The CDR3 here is CASSSQPRQYTDTQYF.

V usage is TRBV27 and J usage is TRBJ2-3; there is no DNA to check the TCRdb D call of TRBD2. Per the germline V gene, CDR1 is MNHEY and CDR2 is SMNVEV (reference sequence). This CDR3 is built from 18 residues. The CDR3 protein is CASSLTTLAGGKTDTQYF.

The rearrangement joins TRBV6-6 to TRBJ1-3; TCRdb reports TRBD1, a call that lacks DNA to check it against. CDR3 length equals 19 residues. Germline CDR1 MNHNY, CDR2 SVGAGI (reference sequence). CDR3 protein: CASSYLQTMTGGYGNTIYF.

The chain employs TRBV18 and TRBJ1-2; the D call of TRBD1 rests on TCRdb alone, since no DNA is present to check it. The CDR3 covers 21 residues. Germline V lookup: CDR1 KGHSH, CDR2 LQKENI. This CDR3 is CASSPQKGGSGGADRNYGYTF. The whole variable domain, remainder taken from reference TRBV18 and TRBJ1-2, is NAGVMQNPRHLVRRRGQEARLRCSPMKGHSHVYWYRQLPEEGLKFMVYLQKENIIDESGMPKERFSAEFPKEGPSILRIQQVVRGDSAAYFCASSPQKGGSGGADRNYGYTFGSGTRLTVV.

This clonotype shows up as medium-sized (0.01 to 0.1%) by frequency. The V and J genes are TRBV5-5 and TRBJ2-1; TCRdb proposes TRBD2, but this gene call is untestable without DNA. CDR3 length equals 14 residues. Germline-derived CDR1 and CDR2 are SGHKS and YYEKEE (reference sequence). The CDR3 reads CASSWTSGGNEQFF.

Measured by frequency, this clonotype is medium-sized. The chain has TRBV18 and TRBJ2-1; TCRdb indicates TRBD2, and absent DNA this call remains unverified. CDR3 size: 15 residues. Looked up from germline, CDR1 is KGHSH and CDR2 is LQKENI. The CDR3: CASSSTSGSYNEQFF.

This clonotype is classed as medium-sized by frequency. CDR3: CASSLLQGYGYTF. The chain carries TRBV7-2 and TRBJ1-2; the TCRdb D gene call, TRBD1, has no DNA to confirm it. The CDR3 spans 13 residues. Germline V gene lookup returns CDR1 SGHTA and CDR2 FQGNSA. The whole variable domain, remainder taken from reference TRBV7-2 and TRBJ1-2, is GAGVSQSPSNKVTEKGKDVELRCDPISGHTALYWYRQSLGQGLEFLIYFQGNSAPDKSGLPSDRFSAERTGGSVSTLTIQRTQQEDSAVYLCASSLLQGYGYTFGSGTRLTVV.

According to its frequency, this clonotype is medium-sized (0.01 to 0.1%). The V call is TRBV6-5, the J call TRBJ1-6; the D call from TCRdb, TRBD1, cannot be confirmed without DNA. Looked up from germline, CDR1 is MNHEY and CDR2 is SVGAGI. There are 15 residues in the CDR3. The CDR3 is CATHPRQGRTSPLHF.

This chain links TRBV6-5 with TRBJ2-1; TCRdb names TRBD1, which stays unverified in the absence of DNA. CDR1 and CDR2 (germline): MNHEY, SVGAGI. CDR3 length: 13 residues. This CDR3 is CASSGDRVNEQFF.

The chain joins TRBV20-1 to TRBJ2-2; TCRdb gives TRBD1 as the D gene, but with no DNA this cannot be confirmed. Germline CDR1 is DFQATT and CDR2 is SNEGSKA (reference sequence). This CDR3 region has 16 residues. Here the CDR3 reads CSARFLAGQGYGELFF.

The CDR3 loop reads CASSLGGTPYGYTF. The rearrangement uses TRBV7-9 and TRBJ1-2; checking the TCRdb D call of TRBD1 is not possible without DNA. The germline V gene has CDR1 SEHNR and CDR2 FQNEAQ (reference sequence). CDR3 size: 14 residues.

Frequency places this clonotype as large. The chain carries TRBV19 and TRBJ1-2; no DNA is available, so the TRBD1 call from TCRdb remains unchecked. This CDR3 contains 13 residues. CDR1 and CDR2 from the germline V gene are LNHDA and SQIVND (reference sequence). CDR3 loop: CASKGRGSYGYTF. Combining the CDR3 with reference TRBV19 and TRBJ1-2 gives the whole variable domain DGGITQSPKYLFRKEGQNVTLSCEQNLNHDAMYWYRQDPGQGLRLIYYSQIVNDFQKGDIAEGYSVSREKKESFPLTVTSAQKNPTAFYLCASKGRGSYGYTFGSGTRLTVV.

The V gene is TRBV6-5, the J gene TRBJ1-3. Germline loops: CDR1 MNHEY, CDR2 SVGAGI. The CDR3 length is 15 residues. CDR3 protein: CASSLDPASGNTIYF.

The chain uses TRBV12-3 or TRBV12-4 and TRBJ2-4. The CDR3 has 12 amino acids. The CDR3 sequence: CASSTKENIQYF.

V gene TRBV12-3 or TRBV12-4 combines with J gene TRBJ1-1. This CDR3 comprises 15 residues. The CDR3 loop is CASSYSGSSGTEAFF.